The 17 T cell receptor beta chains given below trace back to one sample, sequenced in a study of shared clonotypes between healthy human individuals (dated by TCRdb to the early 2020s). The library was generated by the immunoSEQ multiplex PCR assay. TCRdb mirrors the immuneACCESS table, restricted to in-frame sequences. Some clones are absent from its copies; in checked studies, under half trace to an unresolved V gene, and the reason for the others is unknown. The sample table lists about 2.4 million clones, roughly 92% of them with a count of one. The ten largest clones take up about 0.13% of the sample. The source material was naive CD4+ T cells sorted from blood. This specimen's cell subset or site label, per the study, means: CD45RA+ positively selected. These receptors were taken from a man aged 18-30 years in good health.

The V call is TRBV18, the J call TRBJ2-7, with 7 bases fitting TRBD1. Germline-derived CDR1 and CDR2 are KGHSH and LQKENI. V lost 6 bases, J lost 5 bases, and 10 bases stayed unmatched. The CDR3 is 14 amino acids. CDR3 DNA sequence: TGTGCCAGCTCCACTCGACAGGGCTTCGACGAGCAGTACTTC. Protein: CASSTRQGFDEQYF.

The V and J genes are TRBV4-1 and TRBJ2-3, with TRBD2 identical over 8 bases. The CDR3 contains 14 residues. V was clipped by 2 bases and J by 4 bases; unmatched bases: 2. CDR1 is MGHRA, CDR2 YSYEKL, per germline. CDR3 nucleotide sequence: TGCGCCAGCAGCCAACCGACTAGCGCAGATACGCAGTATTTT. This sequence encodes CASSQPTSADTQYF.

This chain connects TRBV2 to TRBJ2-7; 11 bases are a match to TRBD1. The CDR3 runs to 14 residues. Germline V gene sequence: CDR1 SNHLY, CDR2 FYNNEI. After removal of 5 bases from V and 3 bases from J, the junction contained 3 bases not matched to a gene. Written as DNA, the CDR3 is TGTGCCAGCAGTACGGGACAGGGGGACTACGAGCAGTACTTC. This gives the protein CASSTGQGDYEQYF.

The chain combines TRBV5-4 with TRBJ2-7; weak D call: TRBD1 (5 bases). This CDR3 has 13 amino acids. The V and J ends lost 1 base and 5 bases respectively, with 10 bases between them. CDR1 is SGHNT and CDR2 is YYREEE in the germline V gene (reference sequence). The CDR3 sequence is CASSLQGMDEQYF. The CDR3 coding sequence is TGTGCCAGCAGCTTGCAGGGAATGGACGAGCAGTACTTC. Together with reference TRBV5-4 and TRBJ2-7, the CDR3 gives the full variable domain: ETGVTQSPTHLIKTRGQQVTLRCSSQSGHNTVSWYQQALGQGPQFIFQYYREEENGRGNFPPRFSGLQFPNYSSELNVNALELDDSALYLCASSLQGMDEQYFGPGTRLTVT.

Concerning this clone itself: At the DNA level, this CDR3 is encoded by other sequences in the same sample as well. The chain carries TRBV27 and TRBJ2-5, with 12 positions matching TRBD2. In germline, CDR1 is MNHEY, CDR2 SMNVEV (reference sequence). V was clipped by 8 bases and J by 5 bases; unmatched bases: 6. The CDR3 totals 14 residues. CDR3 coding DNA: TGTGCCAGCCGACTAGCGGGAGTTGGGGAGACCCAGTACTTC. Its translation is CASRLAGVGETQYF.

CDR3 bases: TGTGCCAGCAGCTTAGGTCCAGCCGTAGGGGAGCAGTTCTTC. This translates into CASSLGPAVGEQFF. This sequence joins TRBV13 and TRBJ2-1; no reliable D call. CDR3 length: 14 amino acids. V lost 0 bases, J lost 10 bases, and 13 bases lay in between. The germline CDR1 and CDR2 sequences are PRHDT and FYEKMQ (reference sequence).

The chain employs TRBV6-1 and TRBJ1-2; D unclear. The CDR3 sequence is 15 residues long. Germline CDR1 and CDR2: MNHNS and SASEGT. V shed 0 bases and J shed 2 bases, with 10 bases lying between them. CDR3: CASSEAQGWNYGYTF. The CDR3 DNA is TGTGCCAGCAGTGAAGCGCAAGGGTGGAACTATGGCTACACCTTC.

Here the CDR3 reads CASSPTGSYGYTF. The CDR3 DNA sequence: TGTGCCAGCAGCCCCACAGGTTCCTATGGCTACACCTTC. V gene TRBV28 combines with J gene TRBJ1-2; D possibly corresponds to TRBD1 (5 bases). The CDR3 is made up of 13 amino acids. V was pared by 6 bases and J by 4 bases, with 12 bases between. The germline V gene encodes CDR1 MDHEN and CDR2 SYDVKM.

This chain joins TRBV5-4 and TRBJ2-3; 7 bases line up with TRBD1. CDR1 and CDR2 from the germline V gene are SGHNT and YYREEE (reference sequence). The V segment lost 4 bases and the J segment 0 bases; nucleotides outside the gene matches: 11. This CDR3 is 17 amino acids long. DNA of the CDR3: TGTGCCAGCAGCAAGATGCGGACAGGCCAGAGCACAGATACGCAGTATTTT. This sequence encodes CASSKMRTGQSTDTQYF.

The chain carries TRBV4-1 and TRBJ2-7; 10 nucleotides match TRBD2. Germline values: CDR1 MGHRA, CDR2 YSYEKL. With V trimmed by 1 base and J by 4 bases, 13 bases remained unmatched. CDR3 length: 18 residues. The CDR3 reads CASSQASFGASGSYEQYF. Written as DNA, the CDR3 is TGCGCCAGCAGCCAAGCCTCCTTCGGGGCTAGCGGGAGTTACGAGCAGTACTTC.

This chain connects TRBV11-2 to TRBJ2-7; D ambiguous. The V end lost 5 bases, the J end lost 7 bases, and 18 bases lay between the germline ends. The germline CDR1 and CDR2 sequences are SGHAT and FQNNGV. This CDR3 is built from 14 residues. The CDR3: CASSPPKSLGEQYF. DNA of the CDR3: TGTGCCAGCAGCCCGCCTAAGTCCCTCGGGGAGCAGTACTTC.

About this clone itself: Distinct nucleotide sequences in the sample also encode this CDR3. CDR3 region: CASSLAGGQETQYF. The CDR3 nucleotides read TGTGCCAGCAGCTTGGCGGGAGGACAAGAGACCCAGTACTTC. The chain combines TRBV5-4 with TRBJ2-5; 7 nucleotides align to TRBD2. Losses at the gene ends were 0 bases for V and 2 bases for J; bases not matched to a gene: 1. CDR1 and CDR2 from the germline V gene are SGHNT and YYREEE (reference sequence). The CDR3 loop spans 14 amino acids.

J is TRBJ1-1 and V is TRBV18, with D perhaps TRBD1 (6 bases). The CDR3 covers 15 residues. From germline, CDR1 is KGHSH and CDR2 LQKENI. V shed 2 bases and J shed 2 bases, with 12 bases lying between them. This chain's CDR3 is CASSPIGGPNTEAFF. CDR3 DNA: TGTGCCAGCTCACCAATAGGGGGACCCAACACTGAAGCTTTCTTT.

CDR3 bases: TGCGCCAGCAGCCAAGATCGGGGCTACTACGAGCAGTACTTC. Protein: CASSQDRGYYEQYF. This chain uses TRBV4-1 with TRBJ2-7; D possibly matches TRBD1 or TRBD2 (5 bases each). V was cut by 0 bases and J by 3 bases, with 9 bases left in between. CDR3 size: 14 residues. Germline values: CDR1 MGHRA, CDR2 YSYEKL.

This rearrangement joins TRBV28 to TRBJ1-2; a possible D gene is TRBD1 (6 bases). With 2 bases removed from V and 4 bases from J, the gap between germline ends came to 14 bases. The CDR3 length is 15 residues. In germline, CDR1 is MDHEN, CDR2 SYDVKM. CDR3 sequence: CASSLGGGSVYGYTF. The CDR3 DNA is TGTGCCAGCAGTTTAGGAGGGGGGTCGGTCTATGGCTACACCTTC.

Concerning this clone itself: At the DNA level, this CDR3 is encoded by other sequences in the same sample as well. The V gene is TRBV7-6, the J gene TRBJ2-3, with D perhaps matching TRBD2 (6 bases). The V and J ends lost 3 bases and 4 bases respectively, with 8 bases between them. This CDR3 spans 13 amino acids. Germline values: CDR1 SGHVS, CDR2 FNYEAQ. The CDR3 DNA is TGTGCCAGCAGCTTGGGACTTGCAGATACGCAGTATTTT. Residues: CASSLGLADTQYF.

This chain uses TRBV19 with TRBJ1-2; the match to TRBD1 covers 7 bases. V trimming: 9 bases; J trimming: 5 bases; junction bases outside the gene matches: 6. Germline loops: CDR1 LNHDA, CDR2 SQIVND (reference sequence). The CDR3 length is 12 residues. CDR3 in amino acids: CASDGQVYGYTF. The CDR3, as DNA: TGTGCCAGCGACGGACAGGTATATGGCTACACCTTC.